This T cell receptor beta chain was profiled in a study of blood T cell repertoires in COVID-19. V lost 3 bases, J lost 1 base, and 13 bases lay in between. From germline, CDR1 is MNHNS and CDR2 SASEGT. The CDR3 runs to 16 residues. Here immunoSEQ multiplex PCR was the method, and the copy in TCRdb shows in-frame clones only, minus some. This sample carries 250,000 or so clones, around 89% of them seen once, and the ten largest clones take under 2.5%. This receptor was taken from a woman in her sixties or seventies with COVID-19, enrolled during active disease. The rearrangement uses TRBV6-1 and TRBJ1-3; possibly TRBD1 for D (5 bases). Specimen: peripheral blood. The DNA for the CDR3 is TGTGCCAGCAGTGAGTCCAGGGTGAGATCTGGAAACACCATATATTTT. Amino acids: CASSESRVRSGNTIYF.